Below, 7 T cell receptor beta chains from the same sample are listed, as sequenced in a study of human T cells and chemical hapten exposure (dated by TCRdb to the early 2020s). Receptors were amplified or captured by RACE. The listed sequencing device is NextSeq 500. The raw public reads went through TCRdb reprocessing: fastp at Q25, MiXCR clone calling, in-frame beta chains kept. Under each unique CDR3 protein, matching rows form one entry showing the most common genes and DNA. In all, the sample holds about 140,000 distinct CDR3 sequences, and approximately 10% of those were seen once. Clones ranked in the top ten supply 1.1% to 1.5% of the sample. The sample's time point label is to be understood as: patch test 2, 6 weeks after DPC sensitization. Interpreted using the paper, the treatment or condition label stands for: therapeutic diphenylcyclopropenone sensitization with weekly scalp DPC. Sequencing was performed on whole blood, taken in connection with sensitization to the hapten diphenylcyclopropenone (DPC). The receptors here all came from a woman aged 50 to 60 with alopecia areata. Some clones in this sample may be carry-over from other donors' samples.

This clonotype turned up a few times. This rearrangement joins TRBV20-1 to TRBJ2-7; tentatively, D is TRBD2 (6 bases). CDR1 and CDR2 from the germline V gene are DFQATT and SNEGSKA (reference sequence). CDR3 length equals 14 residues. The V gene lost 7 bases and the J gene lost 2 bases, with 18 bases spanning the gap. DNA for the CDR3: TGCAGTGGGACGCCAGGGAGGCTCACCTACGAGCAGTACTTC. As protein: CSGTPGRLTYEQYF.

This clonotype appeared many times. The V gene is TRBV14, the J gene TRBJ1-1; D is unresolved. Germline V CDR1 and CDR2: SGHDN, FVKESK. This CDR3 comprises 14 residues. V lost 2 bases, J lost 0 bases, and 7 bases lay in between. This CDR3 reads CASSQQRMNTEAFF. In nucleotides, the CDR3 is TGTGCCAGCAGCCAACAGAGGATGAACACTGAAGCTTTCTTT. The full variable domain, completed using reference TRBV14 and TRBJ1-1, is EAGVTQFPSHSVIEKGQTVTLRCDPISGHDNLYWYRRVMGKEIKFLLHFVKESKQDESGMPNNRFLAERTGGTYSTLKVQPAELEDSGVYFCASSQQRMNTEAFFGQGTRLTVV.

This chain connects TRBV7-2 to TRBJ2-3; D is undetermined. V was shortened by 2 bases and J by 2 bases, with 8 bases between the two germline ends. The germline V gene encodes CDR1 SGHTA and CDR2 FQGNSA. The CDR3 totals 14 residues. CDR3 loop: CASSLSPLTDTQYF. In DNA form, the CDR3 reads TGTGCCAGCAGCTTATCCCCACTCACAGATACGCAGTATTTT.

This clonotype was found a few times. V is TRBV5-5 and J is TRBJ2-5; 8 bases match TRBD1. Germline CDR1 is SGHKS and CDR2 is YYEKEE (reference sequence). The V and J ends lost 1 base and 5 bases, in that order; junction bases with no gene match: 7. The CDR3 is 15 amino acids. CDR3 sequence: CASSLIPGGKETQYF. CDR3 DNA sequence: TGTGCCAGCAGCTTGATTCCAGGGGGCAAGGAGACCCAGTACTTC.

This clonotype was observed at least ten times. The chain combines TRBV3-1 with TRBJ2-1, with TRBD2 matching over 11 bases. Germline CDR1 and CDR2: LGHDT and YNNKEL (reference sequence). The length of the CDR3 is 20 residues. Unmatched junction bases numbered 14, after V lost 0 bases and J lost 4 bases. The CDR3 region is CASSQEVSGRAGKGYNEQFF. The CDR3 region has the DNA TGTGCCAGCAGCCAAGAGGTTAGCGGGAGGGCCGGGAAGGGTTACAATGAGCAGTTCTTC.

This clonotype appeared a single time. The gene calls are TRBV15 and TRBJ1-1; D might be TRBD1 (6 bases). CDR3 size: 15 residues. The germline gives CDR1 LNHNV, CDR2 YYDKDF (reference sequence). V shed 3 bases and J shed 0 bases, with 11 bases lying between them. CDR3 in amino acids: CATSSMDSMNTEAFF. The CDR3 bases are TGTGCCACCAGCAGTATGGACAGTATGAACACTGAAGCTTTCTTT.

The chain has TRBV5-1 and TRBJ1-3; 7 bases fit TRBD1. V gave up 0 bases and J gave up 2 bases; unmatched junction bases: 5. CDR1 SGHRS and CDR2 YFSETQ come from the germline V gene. The length of the CDR3 is 16 residues. DNA for the CDR3: TGCGCCAGCAGCTTGGGTGACAGGGCCGCTGGAAACACCATATATTTT. Its translation is CASSLGDRAAGNTIYF.